This T cell receptor (beta chain) was identified in a study of T cell responses to AZD1222 COVID-19 vaccine. About this clone itself: Its antigen remains unknown.

This CDR3 spans 12 amino acids. V shed 3 bases and J shed 7 bases, with 9 bases lying between them. Whole-study findings and limits: The CD4 TCRs associated with vaccination extended across spike and predominated at 160-218 and 743-854.

The data were produced by immunoSEQ multiplex PCR, yet TCRdb's version contains in-frame clones alone and is incomplete. The sample lists fewer than 150,000 clones, less than 95% occurring once. The chain recombines TRBV12-3 or TRBV12-4 with TRBJ1-2, with a tentative D call TRBD1 (6 bases). The sequencing used peripheral blood, collected on day 0 of AZD1222 vaccination. This clonotype originated in an adult in good health. CDR3 loop: CASSFRGFGYTF. The CDR3 bases are TGTGCCAGCAGTTTCAGGGGATTTGGCTACACCTTC.